The clone carrying this T cell receptor beta chain has only a few counts. Its antigen is not known. This sample is part of a study of T cells in Graves' hyperthyroidism and ophthalmopathy. Across the study: Peripheral blood was taken when the disease was first diagnosed, before any treatment began.

Study-wide results and caveats: It was a median around 6 months before onset that the model predicted ophthalmopathy.

Orbital computed tomography, thyroid ultrasound, serum thyroxine and TRAb, and clinical symptoms together informed the diagnoses. RNA transcripts gave rise to amplified TCR beta CDR3 regions. The study used the HTBI primer set for a first-round RT-PCR of the TCR CDR3. TCRdb redid the calling of the multiplex PCR reads with MiXCR, one entry per CDR3 protein. This table holds about 270,000 distinct CDR3 sequences, about 25% found once. V lost 3 bases and J lost 2, with 11 bases in between. This CDR3 has 14 residues. Germline CDR1 is MDHEN and CDR2 is SYDVKM. The receptor comes from a man between 40 and 49 years old with Graves' hyperthyroidism that later progressed to Graves' ophthalmopathy. The chain has TRBV28 and TRBJ2-7, with D unclear. Sequencing input: blood. DNA for the CDR3: TGTGCCAGCAGTTTTGCGGTTGGGACCTACGAGCAGTACTTC. Translation: CASSFAVGTYEQYF.